This T cell receptor beta chain is drawn from a study of T cells expressing NK-cell markers. CDR1 and CDR2 from the germline V gene are DFQATT and SNEGSKA (reference sequence). The CDR3 spans 13 residues. General study points: As a fraction of CD8+ T cells, dominant NKG2C+ clonotypes reached about 1.0-8% in six or seven donors. There remained a lack of clarity about HCMV specificity of expanded NKG2C+ T cell clones.

About this clonotype: What it binds is not known.

Each CDR3 protein gets one entry in TCRdb, which reprocessed the 5' RACE reads and gives no DNA. The sample has around 550,000 distinct CDR3 sequences, and its top ten clones hold around 3.3%. Sequenced: blood T cells: a sorted CD56 or NKG2C T cell subset, CD4+ or CD8+ T cells, or bulk PBMC T cells (not recorded which). This TCR came from a man younger than 30 in good health. The J gene is TRBJ2-5, the V gene TRBV20-1; the D call from TCRdb, TRBD2, cannot be confirmed without DNA. The CDR3 protein is CSAEWTGQETQYF.